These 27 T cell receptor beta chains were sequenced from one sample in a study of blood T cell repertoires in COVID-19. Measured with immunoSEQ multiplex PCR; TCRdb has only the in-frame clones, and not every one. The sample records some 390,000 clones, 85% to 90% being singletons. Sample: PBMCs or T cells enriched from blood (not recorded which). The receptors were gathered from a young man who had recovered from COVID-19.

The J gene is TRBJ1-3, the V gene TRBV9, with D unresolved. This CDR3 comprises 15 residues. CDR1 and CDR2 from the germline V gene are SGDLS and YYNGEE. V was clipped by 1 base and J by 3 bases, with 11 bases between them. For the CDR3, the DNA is TGTGCCAGCAGCGTACGACCCCGGGATGGAAACACCATATATTTT. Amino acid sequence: CASSVRPRDGNTIYF.

The chain's CDR3 is CASSQWTGSYGYTF. CDR3 nucleotide sequence: TGTGCCAGCAGCCAATGGACAGGGTCTTATGGCTACACCTTC. This chain connects TRBV3-1 (or the pseudogene TRBV3-2) to TRBJ1-2; 8 positions match TRBD1. This CDR3 has 14 residues. V dropped 2 bases and J dropped 5; count of bases not matched to a gene: 4. The germline CDR1 and CDR2 sequences are LGHDT and YNNKEL (reference sequence).

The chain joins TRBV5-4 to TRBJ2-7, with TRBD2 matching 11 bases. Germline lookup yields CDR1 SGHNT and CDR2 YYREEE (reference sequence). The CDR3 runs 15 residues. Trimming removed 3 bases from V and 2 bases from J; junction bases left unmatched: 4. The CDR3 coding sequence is TGTGCCAGCAGCTCTGGACTAGCGGGCACCTACGAGCAGTACTTC. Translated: CASSSGLAGTYEQYF.

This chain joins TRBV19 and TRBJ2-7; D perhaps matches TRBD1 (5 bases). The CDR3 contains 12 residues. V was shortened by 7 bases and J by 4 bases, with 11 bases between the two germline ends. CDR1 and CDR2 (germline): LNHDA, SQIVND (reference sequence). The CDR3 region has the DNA TGTGCCAGTAATGGAAGGGGTTACGAGCAGTACTTC. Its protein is CASNGRGYEQYF. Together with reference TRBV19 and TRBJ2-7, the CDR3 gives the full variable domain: DGGITQSPKYLFRKEGQNVTLSCEQNLNHDAMYWYRQDPGQGLRLIYYSQIVNDFQKGDIAEGYSVSREKKESFPLTVTSAQKNPTAFYLCASNGRGYEQYFGPGTRLTVT.

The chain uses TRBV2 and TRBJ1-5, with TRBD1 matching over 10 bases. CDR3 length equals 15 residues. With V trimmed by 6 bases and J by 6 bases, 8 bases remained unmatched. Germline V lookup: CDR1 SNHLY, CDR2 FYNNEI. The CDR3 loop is CASSGDRGGGQPQHF. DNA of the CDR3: TGTGCCAGCAGCGGGGACAGGGGCGGCGGTCAGCCCCAGCATTTT.

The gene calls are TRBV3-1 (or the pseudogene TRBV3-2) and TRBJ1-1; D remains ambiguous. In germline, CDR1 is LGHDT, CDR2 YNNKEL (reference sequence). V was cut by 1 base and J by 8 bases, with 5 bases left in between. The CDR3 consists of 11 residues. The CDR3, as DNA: TGTGCCAGCAGCCAAGTCGGGGAAGCTTTCTTT. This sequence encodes CASSQVGEAFF.

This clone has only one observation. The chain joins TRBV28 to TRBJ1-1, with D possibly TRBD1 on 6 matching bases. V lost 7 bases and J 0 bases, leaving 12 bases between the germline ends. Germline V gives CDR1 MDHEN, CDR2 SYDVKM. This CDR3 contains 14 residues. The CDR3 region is CASTTGTMNTEAFF. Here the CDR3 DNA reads TGTGCCAGCACCACCGGGACAATGAACACTGAAGCTTTCTTT.

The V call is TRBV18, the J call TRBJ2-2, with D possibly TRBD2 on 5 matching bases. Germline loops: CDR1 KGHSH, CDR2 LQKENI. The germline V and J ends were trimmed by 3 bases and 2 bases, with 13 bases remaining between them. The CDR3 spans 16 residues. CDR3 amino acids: CASSPAAGSNTGELFF. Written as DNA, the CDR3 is TGTGCCAGCTCACCCGCGGCGGGTTCCAACACCGGGGAGCTGTTTTTT.

The CDR3 protein is CASRAGPGDEQFF. CDR3 sequence (DNA): TGCGCCAGCAGGGCAGGGCCGGGGGATGAGCAGTTCTTC. The chain joins TRBV5-1 to TRBJ2-1; a weak D match, TRBD2 (6 bases). Deletions cut 5 bases from V and 8 bases from J, with 14 bases between. The germline CDR1 and CDR2 sequences are SGHRS and YFSETQ. The CDR3 is 13 residues long.

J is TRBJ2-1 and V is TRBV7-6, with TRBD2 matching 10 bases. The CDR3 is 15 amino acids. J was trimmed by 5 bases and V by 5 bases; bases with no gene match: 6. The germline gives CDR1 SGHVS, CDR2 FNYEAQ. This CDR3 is CASSPGLALDNEQFF. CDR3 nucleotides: TGTGCCAGCAGCCCGGGACTAGCGCTCGACAATGAGCAGTTCTTC.

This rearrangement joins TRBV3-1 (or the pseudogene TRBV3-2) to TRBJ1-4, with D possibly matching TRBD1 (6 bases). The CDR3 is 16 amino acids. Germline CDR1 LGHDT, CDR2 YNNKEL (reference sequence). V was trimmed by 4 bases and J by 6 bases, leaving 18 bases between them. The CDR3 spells CASSPPRQGTDEKLFF. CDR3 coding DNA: TGTGCCAGCAGCCCCCCTCGCCAGGGGACGGATGAAAAACTGTTTTTT.

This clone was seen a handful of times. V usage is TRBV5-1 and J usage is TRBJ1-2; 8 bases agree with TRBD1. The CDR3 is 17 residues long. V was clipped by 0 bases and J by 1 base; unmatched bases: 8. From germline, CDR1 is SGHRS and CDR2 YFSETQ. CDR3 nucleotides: TGCGCCAGCAGCTTGGACGGGACAGGCCGTAATAACTATGGCTACACCTTC. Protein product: CASSLDGTGRNNYGYTF.

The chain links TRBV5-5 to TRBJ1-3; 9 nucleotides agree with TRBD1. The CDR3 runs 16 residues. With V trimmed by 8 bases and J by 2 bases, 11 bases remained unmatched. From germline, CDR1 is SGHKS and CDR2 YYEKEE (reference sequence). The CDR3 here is CASSRGDRATGNTIYF. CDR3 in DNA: TGTGCCAGTTCCCGGGGGGACAGGGCTACTGGAAACACCATATATTTT.

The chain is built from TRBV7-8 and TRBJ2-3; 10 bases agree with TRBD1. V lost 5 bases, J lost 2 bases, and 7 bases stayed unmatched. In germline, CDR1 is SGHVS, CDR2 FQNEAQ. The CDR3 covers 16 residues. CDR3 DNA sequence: TGTGCCAGCAGCCATAGACAGGGGGCTTACACAGATACGCAGTATTTT. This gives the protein CASSHRQGAYTDTQYF.

Written as DNA, the CDR3 is TGTGCCAGCAGAGCAGGGCCTAGCAATCAGCCCCAGCATTTT. This codes for CASRAGPSNQPQHF. V usage is TRBV6-5 and J usage is TRBJ1-5; perhaps TRBD1 as D (5 bases). Trimming left V 6 bases short and J 0 bases short, with 9 bases between. This CDR3 comprises 14 residues. The germline CDR1 and CDR2 sequences are MNHEY and SVGAGI.

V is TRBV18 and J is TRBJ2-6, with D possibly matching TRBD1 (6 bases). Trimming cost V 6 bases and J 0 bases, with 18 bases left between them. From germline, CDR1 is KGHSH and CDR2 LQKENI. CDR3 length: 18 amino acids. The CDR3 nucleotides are TGTGCCAGCTCTCTTTCGACAGGAACGATCTCTGGGGCCAACGTCCTGACTTTC. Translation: CASSLSTGTISGANVLTF.

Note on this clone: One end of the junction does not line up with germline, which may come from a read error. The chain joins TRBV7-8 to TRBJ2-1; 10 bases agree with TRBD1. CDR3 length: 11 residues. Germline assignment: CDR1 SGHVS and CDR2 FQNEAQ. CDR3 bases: TGTGCCAGCAGCTCGGGACAGGGGAAGGTCTTC. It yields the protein CASSSGQGKVF. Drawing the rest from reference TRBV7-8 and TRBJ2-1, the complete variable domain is GAGVSQSPRYKVAKRGQDVALRCDPISGHVSLFWYQQALGQGPEFLTYFQNEAQLDKSGLPSDRFFAERPEGSVSTLKIQRTQQEDSAVYLCASSSGQGKVFGPGTRLTVL.

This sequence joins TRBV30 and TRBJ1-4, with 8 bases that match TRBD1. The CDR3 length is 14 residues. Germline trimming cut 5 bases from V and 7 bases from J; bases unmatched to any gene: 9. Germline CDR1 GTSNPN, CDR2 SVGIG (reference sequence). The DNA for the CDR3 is TGTGCCTGGGACAGGGGCTCAGTCCCTGAAAAACTGTTTTTT. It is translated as CAWDRGSVPEKLFF. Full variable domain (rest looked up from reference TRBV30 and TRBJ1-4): SQTIHQWPATLVQPVGSPLSLECTVEGTSNPNLYWYRQAAGRGLQLLFYSVGIGQISSEVPQNLSASRPQDRQFILSSKKLLLSDSGFYLCAWDRGSVPEKLFFGSGTQLSVL.

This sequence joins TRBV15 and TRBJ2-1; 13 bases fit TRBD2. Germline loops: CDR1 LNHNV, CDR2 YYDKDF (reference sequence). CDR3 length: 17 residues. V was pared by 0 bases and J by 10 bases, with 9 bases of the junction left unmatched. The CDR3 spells CATSRDGLLAGGREQFF. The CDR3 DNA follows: TGTGCCACCAGCAGAGACGGGTTACTAGCGGGAGGGCGGGAGCAGTTCTTC.

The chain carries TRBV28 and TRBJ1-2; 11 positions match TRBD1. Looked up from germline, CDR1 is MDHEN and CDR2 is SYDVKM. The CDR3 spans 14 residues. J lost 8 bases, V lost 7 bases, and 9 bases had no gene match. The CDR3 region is CASTLGQGDGGYTF. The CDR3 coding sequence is TGTGCCAGCACCTTGGGACAGGGGGATGGGGGCTACACCTTC.

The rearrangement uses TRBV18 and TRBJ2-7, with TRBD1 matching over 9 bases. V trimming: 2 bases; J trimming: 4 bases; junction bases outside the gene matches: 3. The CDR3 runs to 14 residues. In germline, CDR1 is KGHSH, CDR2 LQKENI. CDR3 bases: TGTGCCAGCTCACCAACGGACAGGGGATACGAGCAGTACTTC. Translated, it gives CASSPTDRGYEQYF.

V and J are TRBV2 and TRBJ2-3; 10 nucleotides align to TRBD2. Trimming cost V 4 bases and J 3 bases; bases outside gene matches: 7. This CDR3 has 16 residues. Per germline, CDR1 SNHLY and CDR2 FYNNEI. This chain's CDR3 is CASSASAGGKTDTQYF. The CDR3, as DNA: TGTGCCAGCAGTGCGTCAGCGGGAGGGAAGACAGATACGCAGTATTTT. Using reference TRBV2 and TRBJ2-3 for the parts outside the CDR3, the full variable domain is EPEVTQTPSHQVTQMGQEVILRCVPISNHLYFYWYRQILGQKVEFLVSFYNNEISEKSEIFDDQFSVERPDGSNFTLKIRSTKLEDSAMYFCASSASAGGKTDTQYFGPGTRLTVL.

CDR3 in amino acids: CAWRRSGGPGELFF. Here the CDR3 DNA reads TGTGCCTGGAGGCGGTCCGGAGGGCCCGGGGAGCTGTTTTTT. The gene calls are TRBV30 and TRBJ2-2; D is perhaps TRBD2 (6 bases). CDR1 is GTSNPN and CDR2 is SVGIG in the germline V gene (reference sequence). The CDR3 length is 14 residues. The ends were cut back, 3 bases at V and 6 bases at J, with 14 bases in the middle.

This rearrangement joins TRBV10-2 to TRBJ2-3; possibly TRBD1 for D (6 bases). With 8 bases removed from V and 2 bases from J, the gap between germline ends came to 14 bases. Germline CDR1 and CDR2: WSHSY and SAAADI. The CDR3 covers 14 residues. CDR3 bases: TGCGCCAGCTCGAGGACAGCCTCCACAGATACGCAGTATTTT. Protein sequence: CASSRTASTDTQYF.

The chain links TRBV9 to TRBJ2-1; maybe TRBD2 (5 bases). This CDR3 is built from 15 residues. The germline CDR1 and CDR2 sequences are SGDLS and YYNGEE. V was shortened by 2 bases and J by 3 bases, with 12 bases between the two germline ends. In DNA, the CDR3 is TGTGCCAGCAGCGTTGGGTCAGCGGTCTACAATGAGCAGTTCTTC. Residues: CASSVGSAVYNEQFF. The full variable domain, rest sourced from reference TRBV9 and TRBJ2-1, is DSGVTQTPKHLITATGQRVTLRCSPRSGDLSVYWYQQSLDQGLQFLIQYYNGEERAKGNILERFSAQQFPDLHSELNLSSLELGDSALYFCASSVGSAVYNEQFFGPGTRLTVL.

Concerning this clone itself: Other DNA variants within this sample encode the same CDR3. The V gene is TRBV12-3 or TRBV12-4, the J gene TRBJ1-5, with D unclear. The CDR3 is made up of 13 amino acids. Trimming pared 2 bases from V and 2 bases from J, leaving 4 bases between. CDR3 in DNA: TGTGCCAGCAGTTTAACGGGCAATCAGCCCCAGCATTTT. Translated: CASSLTGNQPQHF.

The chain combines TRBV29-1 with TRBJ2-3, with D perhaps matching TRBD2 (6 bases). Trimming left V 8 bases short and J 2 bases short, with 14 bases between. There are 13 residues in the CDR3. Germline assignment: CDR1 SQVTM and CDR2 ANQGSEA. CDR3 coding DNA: TGCAGCAGTCCCGGGAGAACCACAGATACGCAGTATTTT. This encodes CSSPGRTTDTQYF.